The rows below give T cell receptor beta chains drawn from one sample of a study of cytomegalovirus exposure and HLA in healthy donors. Using immunoSEQ multiplex PCR, the repertoire was profiled, and TCRdb retains in-frame clones only, with some absent. Of some 87,000 clones listed, 78% were seen once; the top ten hold 5.5% to 6%. Material: PBMCs. All receptors derive from a man aged 18 to 30 in good health and CMV-seropositive. The CDR3 runs from the conserved cysteine through the conserved F or W. The D gene is left open where the match is weak. For some rows the clone size is stated as once, few or many, or as a class when expanded; others skip it.

V	D	J	size	CDR3	DNA
TRBV6-5	NA	TRBJ2-7	few	CASSYTRISSYEQYF	TGTGCCAGCAGTTACACCAGGATAAGCTCCTACGAGCAGTACTTC
TRBV25-1	TRBD2	TRBJ2-1	NA	CASSASGLAAYNEQFF	TGTGCCAGCAGTGCCTCCGGACTAGCGGCTTACAATGAGCAGTTCTTC
TRBV27	NA	TRBJ1-1	NA	CASSLLSDTEAFF	TGTGCCAGCAGTTTATTATCGGACACTGAAGCTTTCTTT
TRBV27	NA	TRBJ2-1	NA	CASSFAPDNEQFF	TGTGCCAGCAGCTTTGCCCCGGACAATGAGCAGTTCTTC
TRBV27	NA	TRBJ1-1	NA	CASSTRDNVNTEAFF	TGTGCCAGCAGTACTAGGGACAACGTGAACACTGAAGCTTTCTTT
TRBV5-1	TRBD2	TRBJ2-7	NA	CASSPTGLAAYEQYF	TGCGCCAGCAGCCCGACGGGTCTAGCGGCCTACGAGCAGTACTTC
TRBV2	TRBD1	TRBJ1-2	NA	CASRTGGWGYTF	TGTGCCAGCAGGACAGGGGGCTGGGGCTACACCTTC
TRBV5-1	NA	TRBJ2-1	NA	CASSDLASDEQFF	TGCGCCAGCTCCGATCTAGCAAGCGATGAGCAGTTCTTC
TRBV5-1	TRBD2	TRBJ2-5	few	CASSSGRASDASTQYF	TGCGCCAGCAGCTCGGGGAGGGCTAGCGACGCTTCGACCCAGTACTTC
TRBV2	TRBD1	TRBJ1-2	NA	CASSLRQGSGYTF	TGTGCCAGCAGTCTACGACAGGGATCTGGCTACACCTTC
TRBV6-5	NA	TRBJ1-1	NA	CASASGPGDAEAFF	TGTGCCAGCGCCTCAGGCCCAGGGGACGCTGAAGCTTTCTTT
TRBV5-1	NA	TRBJ1-2	NA	CASSLSTPPGGYGYTF	TGCGCCAGCAGCCTTAGTACACCTCCGGGTGGGTATGGCTACACCTTC
TRBV6-1	NA	TRBJ1-1	NA	CASIPAAENTEAFF	TGTGCCAGCATCCCCGCGGCAGAGAACACTGAAGCTTTCTTT
TRBV7-7	NA	TRBJ2-2	NA	CASSLARDTGELFF	TGTGCTAGCAGCTTAGCTCGAGACACCGGGGAGCTGTTTTTT
TRBV6-5	NA	TRBJ1-4	NA	CASSYSGFEKLFF	TGTGCCAGCAGTTACTCCGGGTTTGAAAAACTGTTTTTT
TRBV2	TRBD2	TRBJ2-1	NA	CASSDLGLAAYNEQFF	TGTGCCAGCAGTGACCTTGGACTAGCGGCCTACAATGAGCAGTTCTTC
TRBV6-6	TRBD2	TRBJ2-3	few	CASSWTSGKDTQYF	TGTGCCAGCAGTTGGACTAGCGGTAAAGATACGCAGTATTTT
TRBV18	NA	TRBJ2-5	NA	CASSPRETQYF	TGTGCCAGCTCACCTCGGGAGACCCAGTACTTC
TRBV9	NA	TRBJ1-5	NA	CASSGGPGGNQPQHF	TGTGCCAGCAGCGGAGGGCCGGGAGGCAATCAGCCCCAGCATTTT
TRBV2	NA	TRBJ2-7	NA	CASRTLSRGGYEQYF	TGTGCCAGCAGGACCCTTTCGAGGGGGGGCTACGAGCAGTACTTC
TRBV6-5	NA	TRBJ2-5	few	CASSKRGRDQETQYF	TGTGCCAGCAGTAAACGAGGCAGGGACCAAGAGACCCAGTACTTC
TRBV5-1	TRBD1	TRBJ2-7	once	CASRDGQGVSYEQYF	TGCGCCAGCAGAGATGGGCAGGGGGTCTCCTACGAGCAGTACTTC
TRBV29-1	NA	TRBJ2-6	NA	CSVSTGPLSSGANVLTF	TGCAGCGTCTCAACAGGGCCGTTAAGCTCTGGGGCCAACGTCCTGACTTTC
TRBV28	NA	TRBJ1-3	few	CATRGLAGNTIYF	TGTGCCACAAGGGGACTCGCTGGAAACACCATATATTTT